The clone carrying this TCR beta chain was observed a few times. Germline assignment: CDR1 SGDLS and CDR2 YYNGEE. This CDR3 is built from 13 residues. The germline V and J ends were trimmed by 0 bases and 7 bases, with 10 bases remaining between them. The data were obtained in a study of T cell responses to AZD1222 COVID-19 vaccine. Libraries were prepared by immunoSEQ multiplex PCR; TCRdb keeps only in-frame clonotypes and omits some of them. This sample has some 120,000 clones, with around 87% found just once. The chain is built from TRBV9 and TRBJ1-2, with D unclear. The sequencing used peripheral blood, collected on day 0 of AZD1222 vaccination. This receptor was identified in an adult in good health. This chain's CDR3 is CASSVGEVFGYTF. The CDR3 coding sequence is TGTGCCAGCAGCGTAGGGGAGGTTTTTGGCTACACCTTC.